These T cell receptor beta chains were read from a single sample in a study of cytomegalovirus exposure and HLA in healthy donors. Sequencing used immunoSEQ multiplex PCR; TCRdb keeps in-frame clones, though not all of them. The profile shows under 85,000 clones, about 93% of them singletons. Sequenced input: PBMCs. The source is a woman younger than 35 in good health and CMV-seronegative. The CDR3 runs from the conserved cysteine through the conserved F or W. The D gene is left open where the match is weak. For some rows the clone size is stated as once, few or many, or as a class when expanded; others skip it.

V	D	size	J	DNA	CDR3
TRBV6-6	TRBD1	-	TRBJ2-5	TGTGCCAGCAGTTTGGGACAGGCGGTGCAAGAGACCCAGTACTTC	CASSLGQAVQETQYF
TRBV30	-	-	TRBJ1-4	TGTGCCTGGAGTGTACGCAGGGTCGGAACTAATGAAAAACTGTTTTTT	CAWSVRRVGTNEKLFF
TRBV9	TRBD2	-	TRBJ2-1	TGTGCCAGCAGCGCAGCTGGACTAGCGGGAGGCTACAATGAGCAGTTCTTC	CASSAAGLAGGYNEQFF
TRBV4-3	-	once	TRBJ1-3	TGCGCCAGCAGCCAAGATCGTGCAGGGGGAAACACCATATATTTT	CASSQDRAGGNTIYF
TRBV5-1	TRBD1	-	TRBJ2-7	TGCGCCAGCAGCTTGGTACCCACAGGGGAAAGCTCCTACGAGCAGTACTTC	CASSLVPTGESSYEQYF
TRBV7-8	TRBD1	few	TRBJ2-6	TGTGCCAGCAGCTTTTGGACAGGGGGCGCGTCTGGGGCCAACGTCCTGACTTTC	CASSFWTGGASGANVLTF
TRBV7-8	TRBD2	-	TRBJ2-1	TGTGCCAGCAGCAGAACAGCGGGGGGGGAGCAGTTCTTC	CASSRTAGGEQFF
TRBV30	-	-	TRBJ1-1	TGTGCCTGGAGTGTCAGGGGTCCGACTGAAGCTTTCTTT	CAWSVRGPTEAFF
TRBV15	TRBD1	once	TRBJ2-1	TGTGCCACCAGCCAGGGGGTTAATAATGAGCAGTTCTTC	CATSQGVNNEQFF
TRBV7-9	TRBD1	-	TRBJ1-6	TGTGCCAGCAGCTTAGCGACAGGGAAGAATTCACCCCTCCACTTT	CASSLATGKNSPLHF
TRBV27	TRBD2	-	TRBJ2-1	TGTGCCAGCAGTTTATCGTCTAGCGGGGGCAATGAGCAGTTCTTC	CASSLSSSGGNEQFF
TRBV9	-	-	TRBJ1-2	TGTGCCAGCAGCTCTAGCTATGGCTACACCTTC	CASSSSYGYTF
TRBV28	-	-	TRBJ2-7	TGTGCCAGCAGTCTAGGGGGGGCGCTCTACGAGCAGTACTTC	CASSLGGALYEQYF
TRBV15	TRBD1	-	TRBJ2-1	TGTGCCACCAGCGCCCGACAGGGTTTGAATGAGCAGTTCTTC	CATSARQGLNEQFF
TRBV4-1	-	-	TRBJ1-1	TGCGCCAGCAGCCAAGATAGTGGGGGGTACACTGAAGCTTTCTTT	CASSQDSGGYTEAFF
TRBV4-1	-	once	TRBJ2-3	TGCGCCAGCAGCCAAGGGTATCCGGGGGCAGATACGCAGTATTTT	CASSQGYPGADTQYF
TRBV30	TRBD1	-	TRBJ2-7	TGTGCCTGGAGTGTATTCCCCAGGACAGGGGGTTACGAGCAGTACTTC	CAWSVFPRTGGYEQYF
TRBV14	TRBD1	-	TRBJ2-7	TGTGCCAGCAGCCAGAGAGACAGGGGGAACGAGCAGTACTTC	CASSQRDRGNEQYF
TRBV11-3	TRBD2	-	TRBJ2-7	TGTGCCAGCAGCTTAAGGAAGCGGGACCCGTACGAGCAGTACTTC	CASSLRKRDPYEQYF
TRBV6-1	TRBD1	-	TRBJ1-5	TGTGCCAGCAGTTCTCCGGACAGGGGTCAGCCCCAGCATTTT	CASSSPDRGQPQHF
TRBV10-1	-	-	TRBJ1-1	TGCGCCAGCAGTGACAGTTTGAACACTGAAGCTTTCTTT	CASSDSLNTEAFF
TRBV21-1	-	-	TRBJ1-5	TGTGCCAGCAGCAAAGCGAGGGCAGGGGTTCAACAGCCCCAGCATTTT	CASSKARAGVQQPQHF
TRBV7-9	-	-	TRBJ2-7	TGTGCCAGCAGCTCAAGAATCCTGAGCGAGCAGTACTTC	CASSSRILSEQYF
TRBV2	TRBD2	once	TRBJ2-3	TGTGCCAGCAGGGGGGGGACTACCACAGATACGCAGTATTTT	CASRGGTTTDTQYF
TRBV7-9	-	-	TRBJ2-3	TGTGCCAGCACCCCGGACAGCTACACAGATACGCAGTATTTT	CASTPDSYTDTQYF
TRBV2	TRBD1	-	TRBJ1-1	TGTGCCAGCAACCCCGGGACAGGGGCCACTGAAGCTTTCTTT	CASNPGTGATEAFF
TRBV7-2	TRBD2	-	TRBJ2-3	TGTGCCAGCAGCGCAAGACTAGCGGGGGGTTCCACAGATACGCAGTATTTT	CASSARLAGGSTDTQYF
TRBV5-6	-	-	TRBJ2-7	TGTGCCAGCAGCTTGGTTGGGACACCTTCCTACGAGCAGTACTTC	CASSLVGTPSYEQYF
TRBV4-3	TRBD1	-	TRBJ2-7	TGCGCCAGCAGCCAACGTCCGGGACAGGGGAACTACGAGCAGTACTTC	CASSQRPGQGNYEQYF
TRBV27	TRBD2	-	TRBJ2-1	TGTGCCAGCAGTTTATCGATGGCTAGCGGGCACAATGAGCAGTTCTTC	CASSLSMASGHNEQFF
TRBV9	-	once	TRBJ1-1	TGTGCCAGCAGCGTAGAATGGGGGGTGAACACTGAAGCTTTCTTT	CASSVEWGVNTEAFF
TRBV11-2	-	-	TRBJ2-1	TGTGCCAGCAGCTCCTTCCGGGGAGCCTCCTACAATGAGCAGTTCTTC	CASSSFRGASYNEQFF
TRBV5-5	-	-	TRBJ2-3	TGTGCCAGCAGCTTGGTGACAGGCTTTACAGATACGCAGTATTTT	CASSLVTGFTDTQYF
TRBV19	TRBD2	-	TRBJ2-1	TGTGCCAGTAGACAAGGACTAGCGGGAGAAGATGAGCAGTTCTTC	CASRQGLAGEDEQFF
TRBV4-2	-	-	TRBJ1-2	TGTGCCAGCAGCCAAGCTCGGGTGGGCTATGGCTACACCTTC	CASSQARVGYGYTF
TRBV30	TRBD1	-	TRBJ2-2	TGTGCCTTTACCGGGACAGTCAACACCGGGGAGCTGTTTTTT	CAFTGTVNTGELFF
TRBV4-1	-	-	TRBJ2-1	TGCGCCAGCAGCCAAGATTCAGGGGGGTGGACCTACAATGAGCAGTTCTTC	CASSQDSGGWTYNEQFF
TRBV5-1	TRBD1	-	TRBJ1-1	TGCGCCAGCAGCAACCCGACAGGGTTGGAAGCTTTCTTT	CASSNPTGLEAFF
TRBV7-3	TRBD2	-	TRBJ2-1	TGTGCCAGCAGCTTATATGGGACTAGCGGGAGGGCCGCCTACAATGAGCAGTTCTTC	CASSLYGTSGRAAYNEQFF
TRBV28	TRBD2	-	TRBJ2-1	TGTGCCAGCAGTCCCCGGACTAGCGGGAGTCACGGTGAGCAGTTCTTC	CASSPRTSGSHGEQFF
TRBV6-1	TRBD2	-	TRBJ2-7	TGTGCCAGCAGTGAAGCGAGCGGGGGGGCCTACGAGCAGTACTTC	CASSEASGGAYEQYF
TRBV6-5	TRBD2	-	TRBJ2-7	TGTGCCAGCAGCAGAGGAACTAGCGGGAGGTACGAGCAGTACTTC	CASSRGTSGRYEQYF
TRBV6-6	TRBD1	-	TRBJ1-4	TGTGCCAGCAGTAGATTCGACAGGGGCTTTAATGAAAAACTGTTTTTT	CASSRFDRGFNEKLFF
TRBV21-1	-	-	TRBJ2-7	TGTGCCAGCAGACCCCAGACAGGGTACTCCTACGAGCAGTACTTC	CASRPQTGYSYEQYF
TRBV7-9	-	-	TRBJ2-7	TGTGCCAGCAGTCTGGAGGGTGCCTACGAGCAGTACTTC	CASSLEGAYEQYF
TRBV27	-	-	TRBJ2-3	TGTGCCAGCAGTGAGGTCGGTACTCCAGATACGCAGTATTTT	CASSEVGTPDTQYF
TRBV7-2	TRBD2	-	TRBJ2-1	TGTGCCAGCAGCTTAAACAGCGGGAGTCCCAATGAGCAGTTCTTC	CASSLNSGSPNEQFF
TRBV9	-	-	TRBJ2-1	TGTGCCAGCAGCGTCGGAACAGATAGCTCCTACAATGAGCAGTTCTTC	CASSVGTDSSYNEQFF
TRBV30	-	once	TRBJ2-3	TGTGCCTGGAACAGGGATGGCACAGATACGCAGTATTTT	CAWNRDGTDTQYF
TRBV7-6	TRBD1	-	TRBJ2-7	TGTGCCAGCAGCTTTGGGACAGGAAACTTCGACGAGCAGTACTTC	CASSFGTGNFDEQYF